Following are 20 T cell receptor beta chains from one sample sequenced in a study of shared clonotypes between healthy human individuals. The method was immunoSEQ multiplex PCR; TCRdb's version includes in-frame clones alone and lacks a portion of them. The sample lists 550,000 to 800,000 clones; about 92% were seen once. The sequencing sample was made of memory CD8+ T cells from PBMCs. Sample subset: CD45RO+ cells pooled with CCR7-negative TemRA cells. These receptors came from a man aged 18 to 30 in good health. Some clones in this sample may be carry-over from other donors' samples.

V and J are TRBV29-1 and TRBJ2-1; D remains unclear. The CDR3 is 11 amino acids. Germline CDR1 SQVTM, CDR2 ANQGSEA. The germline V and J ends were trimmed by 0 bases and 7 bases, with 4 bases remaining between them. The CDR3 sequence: CSVEEGNEQFF. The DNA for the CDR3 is TGCAGCGTTGAAGAGGGGAATGAGCAGTTCTTC.

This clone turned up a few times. CDR3: CASSPAVNRGLYEQYF. CDR3 sequence (DNA): TGTGCCAGCTCACCAGCGGTCAACAGGGGTTTGTACGAGCAGTACTTC. This chain connects TRBV18 to TRBJ2-7, with 7 bases lining up with TRBD1. The CDR3 has 16 amino acids. Trimming at V came to 2 bases and at J to 4 bases, leaving 11 bases not matched to a gene. The germline V gene has CDR1 KGHSH and CDR2 LQKENI.

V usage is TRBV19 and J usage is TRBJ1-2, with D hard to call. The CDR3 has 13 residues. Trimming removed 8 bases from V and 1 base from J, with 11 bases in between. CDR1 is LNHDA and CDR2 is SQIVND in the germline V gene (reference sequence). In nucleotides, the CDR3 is TGTGCCAGTTCGGAAAACCTTAACTATGGCTACACCTTC. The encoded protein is CASSENLNYGYTF.

CDR3 loop: CASSHWDRKEAFF. The CDR3, as DNA: TGTGCCAGCAGTCACTGGGACAGGAAAGAAGCTTTCTTT. This rearrangement joins TRBV6-5 to TRBJ1-1; 8 positions agree with TRBD1. Germline loops: CDR1 MNHEY, CDR2 SVGAGI. Losses at the gene ends were 5 bases for V and 8 bases for J; bases not matched to a gene: 7. This CDR3 contains 13 residues.

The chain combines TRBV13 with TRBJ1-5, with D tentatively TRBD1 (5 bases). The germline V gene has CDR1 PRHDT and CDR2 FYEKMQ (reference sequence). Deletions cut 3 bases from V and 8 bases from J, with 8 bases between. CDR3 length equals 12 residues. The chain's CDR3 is CASSLSGEPQHF. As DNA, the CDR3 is TGTGCCAGCAGCTTGTCGGGGGAGCCCCAGCATTTT.

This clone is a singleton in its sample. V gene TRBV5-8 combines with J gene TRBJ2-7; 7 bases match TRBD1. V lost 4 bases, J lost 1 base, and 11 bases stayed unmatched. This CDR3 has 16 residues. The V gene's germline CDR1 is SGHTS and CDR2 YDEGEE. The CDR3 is CASSVNQGDTSYEQYF. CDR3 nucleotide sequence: TGTGCCAGCAGCGTAAACCAGGGGGACACTTCCTACGAGCAGTACTTC.

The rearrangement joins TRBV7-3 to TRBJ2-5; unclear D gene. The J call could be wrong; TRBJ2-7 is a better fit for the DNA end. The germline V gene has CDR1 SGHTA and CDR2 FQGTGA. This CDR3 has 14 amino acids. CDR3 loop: CASSLSAWGYEQYF. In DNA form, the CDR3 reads TGTGCCAGCAGCTTATCCGCCTGGGGCTACGAGCAGTACTTC.

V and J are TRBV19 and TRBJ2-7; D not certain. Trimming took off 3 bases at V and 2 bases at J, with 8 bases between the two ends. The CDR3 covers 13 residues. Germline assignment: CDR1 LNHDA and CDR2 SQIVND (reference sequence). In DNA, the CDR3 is TGTGCCAGTAGTATCACGACCCCCTACGAGCAGTACTTC. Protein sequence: CASSITTPYEQYF.

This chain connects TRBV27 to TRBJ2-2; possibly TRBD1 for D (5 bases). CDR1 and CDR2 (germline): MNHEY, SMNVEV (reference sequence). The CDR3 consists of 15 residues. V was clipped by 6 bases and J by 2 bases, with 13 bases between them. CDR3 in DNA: TGTGCCAGCAGGGCTAGGGGTCTTAACACCGGGGAGCTGTTTTTT. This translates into CASRARGLNTGELFF.

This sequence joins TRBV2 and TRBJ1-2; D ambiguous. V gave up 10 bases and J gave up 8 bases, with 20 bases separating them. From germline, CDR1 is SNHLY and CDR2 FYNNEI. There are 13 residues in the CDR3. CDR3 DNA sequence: TGTGCCACGTCCGTTTCCTGGAGCTGGGGCTACACCTTC. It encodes CATSVSWSWGYTF.

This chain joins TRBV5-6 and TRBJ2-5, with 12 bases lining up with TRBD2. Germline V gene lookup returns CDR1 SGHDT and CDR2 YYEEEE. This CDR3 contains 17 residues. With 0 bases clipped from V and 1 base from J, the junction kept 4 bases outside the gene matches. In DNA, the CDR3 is TGTGCCAGCAGCTTGGCTCTAGCGGGAGGGTTCCAAGAGACCCAGTACTTC. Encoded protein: CASSLALAGGFQETQYF.

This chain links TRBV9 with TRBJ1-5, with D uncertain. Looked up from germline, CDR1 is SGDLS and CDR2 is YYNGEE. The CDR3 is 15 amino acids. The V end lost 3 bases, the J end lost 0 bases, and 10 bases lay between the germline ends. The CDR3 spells CASSGEEFSNQPQHF. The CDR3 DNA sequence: TGTGCCAGCAGCGGGGAAGAGTTTAGCAATCAGCCCCAGCATTTT.

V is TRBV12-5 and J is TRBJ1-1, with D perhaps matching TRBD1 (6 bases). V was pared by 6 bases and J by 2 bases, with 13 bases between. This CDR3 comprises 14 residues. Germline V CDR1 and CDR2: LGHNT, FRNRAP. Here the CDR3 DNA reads TGTGCTAGTGGGTTTGGGACAACAAACACTGAAGCTTTCTTT. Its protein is CASGFGTTNTEAFF.

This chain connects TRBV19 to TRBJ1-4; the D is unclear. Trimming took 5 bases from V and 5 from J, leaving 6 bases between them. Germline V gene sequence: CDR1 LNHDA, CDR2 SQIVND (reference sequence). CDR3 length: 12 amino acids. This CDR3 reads CASSWGNEKLFF. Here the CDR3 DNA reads TGTGCCAGTAGTTGGGGAAATGAAAAACTGTTTTTT.

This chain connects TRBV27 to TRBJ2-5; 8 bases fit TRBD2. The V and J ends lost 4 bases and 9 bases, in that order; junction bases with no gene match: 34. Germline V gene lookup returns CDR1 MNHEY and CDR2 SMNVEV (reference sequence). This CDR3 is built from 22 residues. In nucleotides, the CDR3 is TGTGCCAGCAGTTCCTTCCCTCTTATCCTTTGTTTTTTGACTAGCGCACCAAGGGCCCAGTACTTC. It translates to CASSSFPLILCFLTSAPRAQYF.

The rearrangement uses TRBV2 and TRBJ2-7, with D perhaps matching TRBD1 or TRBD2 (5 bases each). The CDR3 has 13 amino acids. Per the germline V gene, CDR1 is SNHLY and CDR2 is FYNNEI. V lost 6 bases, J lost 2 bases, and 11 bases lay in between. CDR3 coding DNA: TGTGCCAGCAGCGGGACGGAAACCTACGAGCAGTACTTC. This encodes CASSGTETYEQYF.

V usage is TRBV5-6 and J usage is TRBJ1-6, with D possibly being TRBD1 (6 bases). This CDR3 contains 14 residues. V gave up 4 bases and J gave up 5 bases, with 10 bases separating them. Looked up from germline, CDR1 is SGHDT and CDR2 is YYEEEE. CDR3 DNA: TGTGCCAGCAGCGCAGGGGTAAATAATTCACCCCTCCACTTT. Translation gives CASSAGVNNSPLHF.

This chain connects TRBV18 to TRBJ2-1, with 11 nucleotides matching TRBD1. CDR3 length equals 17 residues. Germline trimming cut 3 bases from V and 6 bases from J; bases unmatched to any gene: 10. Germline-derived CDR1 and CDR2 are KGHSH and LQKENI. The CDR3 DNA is TGTGCCAGCTCACCGGGGACAGGGGGGCGCAGTAGCAATGAGCAGTTCTTC. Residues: CASSPGTGGRSSNEQFF.

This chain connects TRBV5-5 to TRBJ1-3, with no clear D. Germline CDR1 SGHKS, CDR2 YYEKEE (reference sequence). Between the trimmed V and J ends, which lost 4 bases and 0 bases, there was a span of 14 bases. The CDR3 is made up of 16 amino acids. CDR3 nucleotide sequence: TGTGCCAGCAGCCCACTCGCTCCCAACTCTGGAAACACCATATATTTT. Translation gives CASSPLAPNSGNTIYF.

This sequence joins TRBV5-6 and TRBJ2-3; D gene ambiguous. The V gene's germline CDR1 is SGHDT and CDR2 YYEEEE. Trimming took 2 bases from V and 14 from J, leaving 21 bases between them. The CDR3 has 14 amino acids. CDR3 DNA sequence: TGTGCCAGCAGCTTCTGGGCTCTTACGTCTTGGTGGTATTTT. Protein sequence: CASSFWALTSWWYF.